A selection of T cell receptor beta chains follows, all from one sample in a study of vaccination and CD4 T cells after COVID-19. TCRdb analysed the PCR reads with MiXCR anew, one entry per CDR3 protein. The data contain roughly 28,000 distinct CDR3 sequences, 50% of them singletons. Their antigens remain unidentified. The sample here was CD4+ T cells from blood, cultured in vitro, taken before SARS-CoV-2 vaccination. The receptors were sampled from a human donor who received a COVID-19 vaccine. CDR3s include the opening cysteine and the closing phenylalanine or tryptophan. The order of the fields is V gene, J gene, clone size, CDR3 protein. A clone size is listed for some rows: how often the clone was seen (once, few, many), or a class if it is expanded.

V: TRBV5-6; J: TRBJ1-1; size: few; CDR3: CASSLDPRTEAFF
V: TRBV10-1; J: TRBJ2-6; size: .; CDR3: CASSPRESSGANVLTF
V: TRBV11-3; J: TRBJ1-2; size: .; CDR3: CASSRTPNYGYTF
V: TRBV21-1; J: TRBJ1-3; size: .; CDR3: CASSNQLQGISGNTIYF
V: TRBV12-3/TRBV12-4; J: TRBJ2-5; size: .; CDR3: CASSFRETQYF
V: TRBV11-3; J: TRBJ2-3; size: few; CDR3: CASSARGRETDTQYF
V: TRBV11-3; J: TRBJ2-7; size: once; CDR3: CASSLVGAFSYEQYF
V: TRBV7-6; J: TRBJ2-1; size: .; CDR3: CASSLDGQMKQFF
V: TRBV29-1; J: TRBJ1-2; size: .; CDR3: CSVGIQGDYGYTF
V: TRBV6-1; J: TRBJ1-1; size: .; CDR3: CASSAGTGIGTEAFF
V: TRBV6-1; J: TRBJ1-1; size: few; CDR3: CASTQSDGTHTFTEAFF
V: TRBV24-1; J: TRBJ2-3; size: .; CDR3: CATSDWGGKGTSTDTQYF
V: TRBV7-2; J: TRBJ1-6; size: .; CDR3: CASSYGTHNSPLHF
V: TRBV10-3; J: TRBJ1-2; size: few; CDR3: CAISESAREEYGYTF
V: TRBV5-4; J: TRBJ2-5; size: few; CDR3: CASSLFSQETQYF
V: TRBV6-4; J: TRBJ2-3; size: few; CDR3: CASNTSGFTDTQYF
V: TRBV12-3/TRBV12-4; J: TRBJ1-6; size: .; CDR3: CASSFWDGSNSPLHF
V: TRBV20-1; J: TRBJ1-5; size: .; CDR3: CSALQGNQPQHF
V: TRBV19; J: TRBJ1-5; size: .; CDR3: CASSPLTGQDSNQPQHF
V: TRBV30; J: TRBJ2-3; size: .; CDR3: CAWSRPSAGGQADTQYF
V: TRBV20-1; J: TRBJ2-5; size: few; CDR3: CSAEPGLAGKETQYF
V: TRBV5-6; J: TRBJ1-1; size: .; CDR3: CASRRQGGAEAFF
V: TRBV24-1; J: TRBJ1-1; size: .; CDR3: CATSGGDGNTEAFF
V: TRBV20-1; J: TRBJ1-5; size: .; CDR3: CSARRGVGQPQHF